This T cell receptor beta chain was sequenced for a study of technical replicates of blood from a few donors. Sequenced by immunoSEQ multiplex PCR; TCRdb stores in-frame clones only, minus some. Among just under 85,000 clones, around nine tenths were seen once, and the ten largest hold over 0.2%. The germline V gene has CDR1 SEHNR and CDR2 FQNEAQ (reference sequence). V gave up 3 bases and J gave up 12 bases; unmatched junction bases: 11. The CDR3 is made up of 14 amino acids. Specimen: T cells isolated from PBMCs. The J gene is TRBJ2-1, the V gene TRBV7-9; 7 nucleotides align to TRBD2. The sequence derives from a human donor in good health. CDR3 nucleotides: TGTGCCAGCAGCTTCCCTAGCGGACCTACGTCGCAGTTCTTC. This gives the protein CASSFPSGPTSQFF.